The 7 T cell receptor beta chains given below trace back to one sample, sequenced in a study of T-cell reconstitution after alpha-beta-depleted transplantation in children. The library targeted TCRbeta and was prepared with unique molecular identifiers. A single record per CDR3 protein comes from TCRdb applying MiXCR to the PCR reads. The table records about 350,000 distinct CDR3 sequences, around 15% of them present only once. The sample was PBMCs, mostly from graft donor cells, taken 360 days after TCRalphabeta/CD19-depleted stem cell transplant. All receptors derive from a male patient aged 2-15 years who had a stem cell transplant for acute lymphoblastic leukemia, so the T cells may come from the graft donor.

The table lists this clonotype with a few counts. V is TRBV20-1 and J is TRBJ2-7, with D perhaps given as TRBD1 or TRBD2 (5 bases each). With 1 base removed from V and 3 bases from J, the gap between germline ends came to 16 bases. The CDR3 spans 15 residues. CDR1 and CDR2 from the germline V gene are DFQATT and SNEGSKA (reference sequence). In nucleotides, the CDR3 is TGCAGTGCTAGAGCAAGGGACCGCGTCGACTACGAGCAGTACTTC. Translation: CSARARDRVDYEQYF.

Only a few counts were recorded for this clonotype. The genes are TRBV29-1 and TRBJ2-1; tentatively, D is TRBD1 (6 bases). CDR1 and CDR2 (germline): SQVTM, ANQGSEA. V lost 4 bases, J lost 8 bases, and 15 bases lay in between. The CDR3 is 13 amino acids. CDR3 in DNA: TGCAGCGTTGTGTACAGGGTTTTCGATGAGCAGTTCTTC. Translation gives CSVVYRVFDEQFF.

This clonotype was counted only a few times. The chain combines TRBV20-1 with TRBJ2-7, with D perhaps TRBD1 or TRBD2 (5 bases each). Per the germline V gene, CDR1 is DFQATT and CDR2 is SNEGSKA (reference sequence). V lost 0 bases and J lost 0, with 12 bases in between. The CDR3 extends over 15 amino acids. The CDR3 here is CSARDPGRSSYEQYF. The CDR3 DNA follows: TGCAGTGCTAGAGACCCGGGACGCAGCTCCTACGAGCAGTACTTC.

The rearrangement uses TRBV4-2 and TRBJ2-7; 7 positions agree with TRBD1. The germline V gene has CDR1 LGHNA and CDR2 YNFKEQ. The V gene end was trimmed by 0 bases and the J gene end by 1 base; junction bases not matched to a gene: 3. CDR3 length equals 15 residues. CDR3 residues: CASSQDPTGSYEQYF. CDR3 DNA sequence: TGTGCCAGCAGCCAAGATCCGACAGGGTCCTACGAGCAGTACTTC.

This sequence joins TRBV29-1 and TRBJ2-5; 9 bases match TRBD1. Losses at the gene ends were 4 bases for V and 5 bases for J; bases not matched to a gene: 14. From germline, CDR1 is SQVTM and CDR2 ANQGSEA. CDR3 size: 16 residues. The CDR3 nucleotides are TGCAGCGTTGGCAATACCTGGACAGGGGAAGGCGAGACCCAGTACTTC. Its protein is CSVGNTWTGEGETQYF.

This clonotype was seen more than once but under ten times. CDR3 DNA: TGTGCCAGCAGCGTAGGCGACAGAGGGAGCTATGGCTACACCTTC. This gives the protein CASSVGDRGSYGYTF. V usage is TRBV9 and J usage is TRBJ1-2, with D perhaps TRBD1 (5 bases). CDR1 and CDR2 (germline): SGDLS, YYNGEE. CDR3 length: 15 amino acids. V was trimmed by 0 bases and J by 4 bases, leaving 13 bases between them.

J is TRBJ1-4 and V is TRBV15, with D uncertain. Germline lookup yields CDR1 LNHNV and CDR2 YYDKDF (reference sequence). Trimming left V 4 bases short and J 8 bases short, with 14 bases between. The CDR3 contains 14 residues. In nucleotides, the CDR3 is TGTGCCACCAGCACGGGAGGGCCGGGGGAAAAACTGTTTTTT. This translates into CATSTGGPGEKLFF.